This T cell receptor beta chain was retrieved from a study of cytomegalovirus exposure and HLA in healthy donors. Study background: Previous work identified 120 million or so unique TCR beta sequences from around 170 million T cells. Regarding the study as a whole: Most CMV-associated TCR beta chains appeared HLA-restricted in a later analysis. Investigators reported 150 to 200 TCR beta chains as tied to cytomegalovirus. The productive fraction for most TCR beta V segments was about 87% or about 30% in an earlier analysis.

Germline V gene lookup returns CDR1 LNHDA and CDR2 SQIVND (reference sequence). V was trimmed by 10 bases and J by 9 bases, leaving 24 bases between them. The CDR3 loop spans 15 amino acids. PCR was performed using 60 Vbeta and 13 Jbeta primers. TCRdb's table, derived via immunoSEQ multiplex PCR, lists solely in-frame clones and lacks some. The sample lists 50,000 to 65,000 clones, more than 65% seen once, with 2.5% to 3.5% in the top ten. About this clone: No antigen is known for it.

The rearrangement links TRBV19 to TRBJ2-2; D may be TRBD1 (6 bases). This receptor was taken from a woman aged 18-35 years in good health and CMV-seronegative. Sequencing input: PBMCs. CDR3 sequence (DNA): TGTGCCACCCAGGTCCGCAGACAGGCAGGCAGGGAGCTGTTTTTT. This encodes CATQVRRQAGRELFF.